The 11 T cell receptor beta chains in this list originate from one sample, sequenced in a study of T cells in Graves' hyperthyroidism and ophthalmopathy. RNA transcripts yielded amplified TCR beta CDR3 regions. The study used the HTBI primer set for a first-round RT-PCR of the TCR CDR3. TCRdb ran MiXCR on the multiplex PCR reads and lists one entry per CDR3 protein. The sample carries about 400,000 distinct CDR3 sequences, about 14% recorded once. The sample comprised blood. Receptors originate from a man in his forties or fifties with Graves' ophthalmopathy.

A few counts support this clonotype. The chain links TRBV20-1 to TRBJ2-7; the match to TRBD2 covers 7 bases. Trimming at V came to 0 bases and at J to 4 bases, leaving 9 bases not matched to a gene. Germline values: CDR1 DFQATT, CDR2 SNEGSKA (reference sequence). This CDR3 is built from 15 residues. CDR3 DNA sequence: TGCAGTGCTAGAGACCCTCTAGCGGTGAAATACGAGCAGTACTTC. This sequence encodes CSARDPLAVKYEQYF.

There are many counts of this clonotype. The rearrangement uses TRBV20-1 and TRBJ2-7, with 9 bases aligning to TRBD2. This CDR3 spans 15 amino acids. The J segment lost 5 bases and the V segment lost 0 bases, leaving 8 bases of the junction unmatched. CDR1 is DFQATT and CDR2 is SNEGSKA in the germline V gene (reference sequence). CDR3 protein: CSAREETAGGHEQYF. CDR3 in DNA: TGCAGTGCTAGAGAGGAAACAGCGGGGGGCCACGAGCAGTACTTC.

The rearrangement joins TRBV6-1 to TRBJ2-1; TRBD2 matches at 9 bases. The CDR3 spans 13 residues. The ends lost 2 bases at V and 11 bases at J; junction bases unmatched: 4. Germline CDR1 and CDR2: MNHNS and SASEGT. CDR3 in amino acids: CASSEYPSGKQFF. The DNA of the CDR3 is TGTGCCAGCAGTGAATATCCTAGCGGGAAGCAGTTCTTC.

The CDR3 sequence: CASSPLLAGGTDTQYF. DNA of the CDR3: TGTGCCAGCAGCCCTTTGTTAGCGGGAGGCACAGATACGCAGTATTTT. V is TRBV2 and J is TRBJ2-3; TRBD2 matches at 9 bases. Germline values: CDR1 SNHLY, CDR2 FYNNEI. The CDR3 is made up of 16 amino acids. J lost 1 base, V lost 6 bases, and 8 bases had no gene match.

There are many counts of this clonotype. The chain joins TRBV6-1 to TRBJ2-1; possibly TRBD1 or TRBD2 for D (5 bases each). CDR1 MNHNS and CDR2 SASEGT come from the germline V gene. There are 16 residues in the CDR3. The V and J ends lost 8 bases and 6 bases respectively, with 23 bases between them. The CDR3 coding sequence is TGTGCCAGCCAGAAATCTCCGGGACCAATGGGCAATGAGCAGTTCTTC. Protein: CASQKSPGPMGNEQFF.

Only a few counts were recorded for this clonotype. The J gene is TRBJ2-3, the V gene TRBV12-3 or TRBV12-4; 8 bases are a match to TRBD2. This CDR3 spans 14 amino acids. The V segment lost 3 bases and the J segment 6 bases; nucleotides outside the gene matches: 5. The CDR3 loop reads CASSFREGRDTQYF. The CDR3 DNA is TGTGCCAGCAGTTTTCGGGAGGGCCGTGATACGCAGTATTTT.

In its sample, this clonotype was seen many times. The chain carries TRBV20-1 and TRBJ1-2; no clear D. Trimming took 0 bases from V and 8 from J, leaving 16 bases between them. The CDR3 sequence is 14 residues long. From germline, CDR1 is DFQATT and CDR2 SNEGSKA (reference sequence). The CDR3 region has the DNA TGCAGTGCTAGAGATAGGACGACCGAGGGCGGCTACACCTTC. Translating gives CSARDRTTEGGYTF.

The chain couples TRBV28 to TRBJ1-2, with D possibly matching TRBD1 (5 bases). The CDR3 extends over 14 amino acids. Trimming removed 1 base at V and 5 bases at J, with 11 bases between. Germline CDR1 reads MDHEN; CDR2 reads SYDVKM. The CDR3 spells CASSLSGQIYGYTF. The CDR3, as DNA: TGTGCCAGCAGTTTATCAGGGCAGATATATGGCTACACCTTC.

In its sample, this clonotype was seen once. It may be a read error: a sequence one base away is much more abundant. The chain's CDR3 is CASTTGPTRYGGLFF. The CDR3 DNA reads TGTGCCAGCACCACGGGGCCTACACGGTACGGGGGGCTGTTTTTT. The chain employs TRBV11-2 and TRBJ2-2; possible D gene TRBD2, 6 bases. This CDR3 comprises 15 residues. CDR1 is SGHAT and CDR2 is FQNNGV in the germline V gene.

This clonotype has a handful of counts. The rearrangement joins TRBV20-1 to TRBJ2-3; D ambiguous. The length of the CDR3 is 13 residues. Trimming removed 3 bases from V and 0 bases from J, with 7 bases in between. CDR1 and CDR2 from the germline V gene are DFQATT and SNEGSKA (reference sequence). The CDR3 region is CSASRQSTDTQYF. The DNA for the CDR3 is TGCAGTGCTAGCCGGCAGAGCACAGATACGCAGTATTTT.

There are many counts of this clonotype. V and J are TRBV25-1 and TRBJ1-3; TRBD1 might be the D (5 bases). Germline V gene lookup returns CDR1 MGHDK and CDR2 SYGVNS. This CDR3 is built from 14 residues. V was cut by 7 bases and J by 0 bases, with 10 bases left in between. CDR3 sequence (DNA): TGTGCCAGCACCGGGACCCACTCTGGAAACACCATATATTTT. Protein product: CASTGTHSGNTIYF.